This paragraph covers one TCR beta chain sequence. Its specificity is not known. The CDR3 length is 15 residues. Germline CDR1 SGHDT, CDR2 YYEEEE. V was trimmed by 1 base and J by 0 bases, leaving 10 bases between them. This sample is part of a study of shared clonotypes between healthy human individuals. Study as a whole: Three plates were used per donor for CD4 naive, three for CD4 memory, two for CD8 naive and one for CD8 memory.

Only CD45RO-negative cells positively selected for CCR7 counted as naive CD8 cells, so terminally differentiated effector memory CD45RA+ cells were excluded. General observations from the study: A generally larger estimated richness was seen in naive subsets than in memory subsets. Sequencing depth was expected to influence donor clonotype sharing.

TCRdb's copy holds only in-frame clones and misses some; the assay was immunoSEQ multiplex PCR. Here the sample spans about 2 million clones, about 94% being singletons. Sequenced sample: naive CD8+ T cells sorted from blood. The receptor's source is a man younger than 35 in good health. The chain links TRBV5-6 to TRBJ1-1; D not resolved. DNA of the CDR3: TGTGCCAGCAGCTTGTTCCTACAGATGAACACTGAAGCTTTCTTT. Its protein product is CASSLFLQMNTEAFF.